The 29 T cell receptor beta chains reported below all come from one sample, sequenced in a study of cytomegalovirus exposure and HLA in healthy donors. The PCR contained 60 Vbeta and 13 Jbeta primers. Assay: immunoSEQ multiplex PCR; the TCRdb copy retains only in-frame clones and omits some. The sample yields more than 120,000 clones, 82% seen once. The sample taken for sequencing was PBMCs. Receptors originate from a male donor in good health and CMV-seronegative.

The CDR3 bases are TGTGCCAGCTTAGCGGGAATTGCCAATGAGCAGTTCTTC. This gives the protein CASLAGIANEQFF. The chain combines TRBV2 with TRBJ2-1, with 8 positions matching TRBD2. Trimming cost V 8 bases and J 6 bases; bases outside gene matches: 6. The CDR3 is 13 residues long. Looked up from germline, CDR1 is SNHLY and CDR2 is FYNNEI.

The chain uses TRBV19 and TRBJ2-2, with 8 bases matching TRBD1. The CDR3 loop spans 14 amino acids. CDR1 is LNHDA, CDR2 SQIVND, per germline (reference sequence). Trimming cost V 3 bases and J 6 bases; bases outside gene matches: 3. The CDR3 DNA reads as TGTGCCAGTAGTATCCAGGGGGCAGCCGGGGAGCTGTTTTTT. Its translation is CASSIQGAAGELFF.

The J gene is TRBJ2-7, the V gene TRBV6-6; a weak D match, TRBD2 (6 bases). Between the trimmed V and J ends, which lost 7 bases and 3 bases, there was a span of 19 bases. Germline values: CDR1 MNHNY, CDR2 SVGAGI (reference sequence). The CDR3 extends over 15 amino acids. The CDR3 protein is CASTLLGGGDYEQYF. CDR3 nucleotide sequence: TGTGCCAGCACCCTACTAGGCGGAGGGGACTACGAGCAGTACTTC.

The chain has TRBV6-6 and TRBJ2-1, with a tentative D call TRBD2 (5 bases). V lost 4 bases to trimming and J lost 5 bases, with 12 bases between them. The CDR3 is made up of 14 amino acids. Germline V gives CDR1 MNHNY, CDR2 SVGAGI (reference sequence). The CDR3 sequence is CASSLGAIHNEQFF. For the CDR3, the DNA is TGTGCCAGCAGTTTGGGAGCCATACACAATGAGCAGTTCTTC.

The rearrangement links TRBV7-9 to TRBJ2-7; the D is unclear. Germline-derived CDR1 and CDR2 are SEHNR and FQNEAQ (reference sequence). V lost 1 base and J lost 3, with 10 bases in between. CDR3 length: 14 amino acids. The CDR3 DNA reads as TGTGCCAGCAGCTTAGTAGCCGGCGACTACGAGCAGTACTTC. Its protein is CASSLVAGDYEQYF.

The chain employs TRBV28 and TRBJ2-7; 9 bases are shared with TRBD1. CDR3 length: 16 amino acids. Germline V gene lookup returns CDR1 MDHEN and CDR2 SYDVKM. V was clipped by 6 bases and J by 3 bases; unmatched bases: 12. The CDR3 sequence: CASSPVGTGLIYEQYF. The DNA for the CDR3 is TGTGCCAGCAGCCCTGTGGGGACAGGGTTGATCTACGAGCAGTACTTC.

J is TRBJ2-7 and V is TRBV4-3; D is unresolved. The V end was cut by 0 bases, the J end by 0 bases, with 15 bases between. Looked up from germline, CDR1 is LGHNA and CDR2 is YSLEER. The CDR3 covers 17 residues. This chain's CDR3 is CASSQEVTGWSSYEQYF. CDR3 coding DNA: TGCGCCAGCAGCCAAGAGGTAACCGGGTGGAGCTCCTACGAGCAGTACTTC.

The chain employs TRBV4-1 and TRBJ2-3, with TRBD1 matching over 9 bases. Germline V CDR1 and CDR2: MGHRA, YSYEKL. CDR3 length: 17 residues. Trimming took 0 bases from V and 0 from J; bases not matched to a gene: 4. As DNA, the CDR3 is TGCGCCAGCAGCCAAGATGCCGGGACAGGGAGCACAGATACGCAGTATTTT. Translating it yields CASSQDAGTGSTDTQYF.

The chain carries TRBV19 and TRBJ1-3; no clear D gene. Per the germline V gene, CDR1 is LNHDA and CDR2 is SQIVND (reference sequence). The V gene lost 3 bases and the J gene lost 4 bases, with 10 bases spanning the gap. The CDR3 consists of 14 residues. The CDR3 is CASSIGRNGNTIYF. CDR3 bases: TGTGCCAGTAGTATCGGCAGGAACGGAAACACCATATATTTT.

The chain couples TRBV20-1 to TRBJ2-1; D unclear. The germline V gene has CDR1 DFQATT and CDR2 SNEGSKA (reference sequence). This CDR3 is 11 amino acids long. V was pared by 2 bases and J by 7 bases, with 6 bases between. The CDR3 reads CSARYWNEQFF. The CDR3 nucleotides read TGCAGTGCTAGATACTGGAATGAGCAGTTCTTC.

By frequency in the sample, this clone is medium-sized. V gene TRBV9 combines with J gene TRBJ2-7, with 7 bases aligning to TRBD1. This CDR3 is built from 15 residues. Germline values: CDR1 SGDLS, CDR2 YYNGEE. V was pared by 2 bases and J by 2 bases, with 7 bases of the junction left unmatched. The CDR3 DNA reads TGTGCCAGCAGCGTCTCGACAGGGAAAACCTACGAGCAGTACTTC. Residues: CASSVSTGKTYEQYF.

In nucleotides, the CDR3 is TGTGCCAGTAGTATAAAGGAGCCGAATCAGCCCCAGCATTTT. Protein sequence: CASSIKEPNQPQHF. The chain carries TRBV19 and TRBJ1-5; D call uncertain. Germline V gene lookup returns CDR1 LNHDA and CDR2 SQIVND (reference sequence). V lost 2 bases and J 4 bases, leaving 9 bases between the germline ends. The CDR3 sequence is 14 residues long.

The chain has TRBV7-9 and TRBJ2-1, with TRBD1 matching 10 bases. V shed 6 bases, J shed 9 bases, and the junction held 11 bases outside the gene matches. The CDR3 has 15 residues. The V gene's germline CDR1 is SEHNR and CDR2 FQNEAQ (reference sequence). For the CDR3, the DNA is TGTGCCAGCAGGGGAGGGACAGGGGCAGGGGGTGAGCAGTTCTTC. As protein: CASRGGTGAGGEQFF.

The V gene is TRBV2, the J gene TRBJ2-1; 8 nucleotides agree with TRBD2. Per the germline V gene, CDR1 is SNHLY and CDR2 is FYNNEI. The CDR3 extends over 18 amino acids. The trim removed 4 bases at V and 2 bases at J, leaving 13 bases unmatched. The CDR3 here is CASSGRKVTSEPYNEQFF. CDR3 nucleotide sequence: TGTGCCAGCAGTGGGAGAAAAGTGACTAGCGAGCCCTACAATGAGCAGTTCTTC.

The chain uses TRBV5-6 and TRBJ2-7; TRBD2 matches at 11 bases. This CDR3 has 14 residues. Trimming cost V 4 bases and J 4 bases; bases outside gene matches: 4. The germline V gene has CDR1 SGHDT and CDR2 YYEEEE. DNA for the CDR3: TGTGCCAGCAGCCTTAGCGGGAGGGCTTACGAGCAGTACTTC. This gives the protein CASSLSGRAYEQYF. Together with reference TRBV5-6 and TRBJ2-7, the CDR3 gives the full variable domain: DAGVTQSPTHLIKTRGQQVTLRCSPKSGHDTVSWYQQALGQGPQFIFQYYEEEERQRGNFPDRFSGHQFPNYSSELNVNALLLGDSALYLCASSLSGRAYEQYFGPGTRLTVT.

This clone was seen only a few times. The CDR3 is CASALQGPYGYTF. The CDR3 bases are TGTGCCAGCGCATTACAGGGCCCCTATGGCTACACCTTC. The chain employs TRBV5-5 and TRBJ1-2; D perhaps matches TRBD1 (6 bases). The germline gives CDR1 SGHKS, CDR2 YYEKEE (reference sequence). The CDR3 covers 13 residues. Trimming removed 7 bases from V and 4 bases from J, with 14 bases in between.

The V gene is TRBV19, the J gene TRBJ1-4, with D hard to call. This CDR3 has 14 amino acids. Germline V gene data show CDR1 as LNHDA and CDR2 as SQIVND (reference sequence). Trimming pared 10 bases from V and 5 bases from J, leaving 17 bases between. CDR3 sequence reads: CATTPGGWNEKLFF. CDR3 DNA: TGTGCCACCACGCCGGGTGGTTGGAATGAAAAACTGTTTTTT.

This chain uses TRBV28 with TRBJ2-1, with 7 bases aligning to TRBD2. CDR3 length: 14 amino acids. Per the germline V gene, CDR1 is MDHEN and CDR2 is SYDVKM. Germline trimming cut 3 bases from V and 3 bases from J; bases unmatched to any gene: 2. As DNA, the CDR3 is TGTGCCAGCAGTTTCCTAGCGGACTACAATGAGCAGTTCTTC. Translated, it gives CASSFLADYNEQFF.

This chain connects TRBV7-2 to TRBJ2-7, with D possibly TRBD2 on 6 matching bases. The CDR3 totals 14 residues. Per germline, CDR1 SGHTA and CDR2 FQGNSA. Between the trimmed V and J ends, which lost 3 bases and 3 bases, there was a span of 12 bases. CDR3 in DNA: TGTGCCAGCAGCTTCTATAGACTAGGCTACGAGCAGTACTTC. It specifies CASSFYRLGYEQYF.

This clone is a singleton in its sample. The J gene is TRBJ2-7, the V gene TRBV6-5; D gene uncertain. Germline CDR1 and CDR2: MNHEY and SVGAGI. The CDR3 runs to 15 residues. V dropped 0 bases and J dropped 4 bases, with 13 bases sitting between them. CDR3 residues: CASSYSGSLIYEQYF. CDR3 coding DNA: TGTGCCAGCAGTTACTCCGGTAGCTTAATTTACGAGCAGTACTTC.

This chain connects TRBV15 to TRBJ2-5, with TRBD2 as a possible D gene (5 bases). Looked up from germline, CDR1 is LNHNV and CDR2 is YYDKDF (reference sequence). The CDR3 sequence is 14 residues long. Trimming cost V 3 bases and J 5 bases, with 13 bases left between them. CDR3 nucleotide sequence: TGTGCCACCAGCAGTAAAACTAGTGGGGAGACCCAGTACTTC. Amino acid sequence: CATSSKTSGETQYF.

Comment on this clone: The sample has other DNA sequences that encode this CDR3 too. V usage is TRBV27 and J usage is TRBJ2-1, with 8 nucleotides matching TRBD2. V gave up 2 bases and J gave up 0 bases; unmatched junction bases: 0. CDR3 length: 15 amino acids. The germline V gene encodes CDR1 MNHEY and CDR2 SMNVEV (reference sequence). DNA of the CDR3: TGTGCCAGCAGTTTAAGCGGGAGCTCCTACAATGAGCAGTTCTTC. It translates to CASSLSGSSYNEQFF.

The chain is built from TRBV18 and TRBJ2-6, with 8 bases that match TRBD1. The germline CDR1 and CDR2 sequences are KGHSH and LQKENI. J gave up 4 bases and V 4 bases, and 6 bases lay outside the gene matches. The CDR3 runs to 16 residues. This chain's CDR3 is CASSRSQGAGANVLTF. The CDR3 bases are TGTGCCAGCTCACGGTCCCAGGGGGCCGGGGCCAACGTCCTGACTTTC.

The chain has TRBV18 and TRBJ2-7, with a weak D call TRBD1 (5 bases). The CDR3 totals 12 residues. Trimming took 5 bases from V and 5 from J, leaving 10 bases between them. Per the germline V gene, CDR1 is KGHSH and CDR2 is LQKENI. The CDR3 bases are TGTGCCAGCTCATCTGACAGTAACGAGCAGTACTTC. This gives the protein CASSSDSNEQYF.

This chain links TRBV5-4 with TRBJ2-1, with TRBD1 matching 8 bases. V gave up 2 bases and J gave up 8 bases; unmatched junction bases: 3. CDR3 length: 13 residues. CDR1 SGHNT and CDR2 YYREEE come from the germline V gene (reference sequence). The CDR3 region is CASSFDRGDEQFF. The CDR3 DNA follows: TGTGCCAGCAGCTTCGACAGGGGTGATGAGCAGTTCTTC.

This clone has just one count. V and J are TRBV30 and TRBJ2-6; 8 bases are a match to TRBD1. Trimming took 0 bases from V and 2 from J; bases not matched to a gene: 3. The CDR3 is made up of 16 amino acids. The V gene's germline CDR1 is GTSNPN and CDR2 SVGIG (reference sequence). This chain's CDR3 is CAWSVMDRAGANVLTF. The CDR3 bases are TGTGCCTGGAGTGTCATGGACAGGGCTGGGGCCAACGTCCTGACTTTC.

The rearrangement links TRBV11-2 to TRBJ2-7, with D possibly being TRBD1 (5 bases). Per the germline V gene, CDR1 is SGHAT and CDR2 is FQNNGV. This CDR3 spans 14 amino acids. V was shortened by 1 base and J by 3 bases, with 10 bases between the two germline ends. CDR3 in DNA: TGTGCCAGCAGCTTAGCTCCCCAGGGCTACGAGCAGTACTTC. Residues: CASSLAPQGYEQYF.

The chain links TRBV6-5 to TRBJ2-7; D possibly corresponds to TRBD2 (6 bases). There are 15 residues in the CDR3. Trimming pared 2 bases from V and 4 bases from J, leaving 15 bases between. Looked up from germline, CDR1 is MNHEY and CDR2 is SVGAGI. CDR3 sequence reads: CASSYGGVGSYEQYF. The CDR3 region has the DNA TGTGCCAGCAGTTACGGCGGGGTCGGATCTTACGAGCAGTACTTC.

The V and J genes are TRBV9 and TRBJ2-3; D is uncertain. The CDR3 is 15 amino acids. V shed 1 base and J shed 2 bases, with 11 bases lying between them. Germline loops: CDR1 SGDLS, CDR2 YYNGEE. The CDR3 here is CASSVSLPSTDTQYF. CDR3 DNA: TGTGCCAGCAGCGTATCCCTCCCCTCCACAGATACGCAGTATTTT.